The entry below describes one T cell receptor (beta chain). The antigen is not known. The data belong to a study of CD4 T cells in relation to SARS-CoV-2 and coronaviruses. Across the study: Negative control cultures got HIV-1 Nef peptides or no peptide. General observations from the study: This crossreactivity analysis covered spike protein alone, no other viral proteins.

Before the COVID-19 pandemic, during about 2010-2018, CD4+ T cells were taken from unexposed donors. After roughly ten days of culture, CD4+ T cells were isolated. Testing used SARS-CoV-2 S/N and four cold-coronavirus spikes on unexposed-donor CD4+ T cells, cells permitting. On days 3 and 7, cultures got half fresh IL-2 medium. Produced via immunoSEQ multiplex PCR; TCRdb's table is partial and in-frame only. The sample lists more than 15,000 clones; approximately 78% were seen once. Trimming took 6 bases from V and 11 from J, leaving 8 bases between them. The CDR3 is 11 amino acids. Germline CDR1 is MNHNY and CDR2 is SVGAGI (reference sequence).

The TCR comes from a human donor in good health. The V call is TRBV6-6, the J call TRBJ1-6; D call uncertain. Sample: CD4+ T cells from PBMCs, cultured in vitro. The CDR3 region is CASRTEAPLHF. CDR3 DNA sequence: TGTGCCAGCAGAACGGAGGCACCCCTCCACTTT.